The T cell receptor (beta chain) under discussion was sequenced for a study of shared clonotypes between healthy human individuals. Of note for this clone: This likely reflects a read error, since a far larger clone is one base away.

Using immunoSEQ multiplex PCR, the repertoire was profiled, and TCRdb retains in-frame clones only, with some absent. Found here are about 490,000 clones, 65% to 85% of them singletons; the top ten hold about 13%. The CDR3 consists of 16 residues. Germline CDR1 SGHAT, CDR2 FQNNGV. The V end lost 6 bases, the J end lost 0 bases, and 15 bases lay between the germline ends. The TCR sequence derives from a woman between 40 and 55 years old in good health. Some clones in this sample may be carry-over from other donors' samples. The V and J genes are TRBV11-2 and TRBJ2-1, with D possibly matching TRBD2 (5 bases). Sequencing was performed on PBMCs. CDR3 loop: CASRNSVRGSYNEQFF. The CDR3 nucleotides are TGTGCCAGCAGGAATAGCGTGAGAGGCTCCTACAATGAGCAGTTCTTC. Full variable domain (remainder filled in from reference TRBV11-2 and TRBJ2-1): EAGVAQSPRYKIIEKRQSVAFWCNPISGHATLYWYQQILGQGPKLLIQFQNNGVVDDSQLPKDRFSAERLKGVDSTLKIQPAKLEDSAVYLCASRNSVRGSYNEQFFGPGTRLTVL.